This T cell receptor (beta chain) is drawn from a study of blood T cell repertoires in COVID-19. About the research overall: Samples taken during acute and convalescent COVID-19 were collected in the United States, Italy and Spain. T cells, B-cell-depleted T cells, or PBMCs provided the cDNA or gDNA that served as material.

V shed 5 bases, J shed 2 bases, and the junction held 5 bases outside the gene matches. This CDR3 contains 14 residues. Per germline, CDR1 LNHNV and CDR2 YYDKDF (reference sequence). Original analysis: Reference gene primer amplification yielded estimated nucleated cell counts. Sequencing was performed with immunoSEQ multiplex PCR; in TCRdb, only in-frame clones are kept and a portion is missing. V and J calls and clone size come straight from that table; D and trimming were deduced from the DNA. The sample has 300,000 or so clones, over 75% seen once. V is TRBV15 and J is TRBJ2-7; 8 nucleotides agree with TRBD1. The specimen was peripheral blood. This TCR derives from a woman in her forties or fifties who had recovered from COVID-19. The CDR3 nucleotides read TGTGCCACCAGCCACGACAGGGGTCCCTACGAGCAGTACTTC. It is translated as CATSHDRGPYEQYF. Full variable domain (rest looked up from reference TRBV15 and TRBJ2-7): DAMVIQNPRYQVTQFGKPVTLSCSQTLNHNVMYWYQQKSSQAPKLLFHYYDKDFNNEADTPDNFQSRRPNTSFCFLDIRSPGLGDTAMYLCATSHDRGPYEQYFGPGTRLTVT.